The entry that follows covers one T cell receptor (beta chain) sequence. Antigen: not known. The data were obtained in a study of CD8+ T cells in alopecia areata. Study observations and caveats: Many of the expanded lesional clones endured in scalp and blood while on tofacitinib.

Described treatment: oral pan-JAK inhibitor, 5-10 mg twice daily. RNA was isolated and reverse transcribed to cDNA, the sequencing template. The assay was immunoSEQ multiplex PCR, and TCRdb's table has in-frame clones only and misses some. The table includes around 140,000 clones, less than 70% detected once. The specimen was CD8+ T cells sorted from blood, collected at week 4, from a patient treated with tofacitinib. The TCR sequence derives from a human donor with alopecia areata.

The CDR3 is CSVLRGADEQFF. The CDR3 DNA sequence: TGCAGCGTCCTTCGGGGGGCCGATGAGCAGTTCTTC. The chain couples TRBV29-1 to TRBJ2-1; D possibly corresponds to TRBD2 (7 bases). Germline assignment: CDR1 SQVTM and CDR2 ANQGSEA. The length of the CDR3 is 12 residues. The V and J ends lost 6 bases and 8 bases respectively, with 14 bases between them.